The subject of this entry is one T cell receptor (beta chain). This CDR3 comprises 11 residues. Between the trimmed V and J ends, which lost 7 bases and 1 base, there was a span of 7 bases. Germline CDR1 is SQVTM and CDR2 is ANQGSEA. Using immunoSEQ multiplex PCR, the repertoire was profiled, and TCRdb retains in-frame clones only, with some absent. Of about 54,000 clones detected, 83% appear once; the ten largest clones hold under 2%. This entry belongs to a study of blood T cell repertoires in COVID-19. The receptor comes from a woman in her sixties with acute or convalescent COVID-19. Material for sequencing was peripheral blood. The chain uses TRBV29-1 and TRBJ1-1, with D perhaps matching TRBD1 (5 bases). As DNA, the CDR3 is TGCAGCGCCGGACAGAACACTGAAGCTTTCTTT. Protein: CSAGQNTEAFF.